Given below is one TCR beta chain in context. This clonotype was picked up a small number of times. Its recognized antigen is unknown. The input lacks base qualities; no much larger clone sits a single base away. Read against the paper, the sample's treatment or condition label means: allogeneic hematopoietic cell transplantation with graft depleted of TCRalphabeta T cells and CD19 B cells. The transplant recipients were children given TCRalphabeta/CD19-depleted allogeneic hematopoietic cell grafts. This entry belongs to a study of T-cell reconstitution after alpha-beta-depleted transplantation in children (TCRdb year 2016). Looking at the study overall: T-cell immune reconstitution after TCRalphabeta/CD19-depleted allogeneic hematopoietic cell transplantation in children was quantitatively tracked in the study by means of TCR repertoire profiling.

Trimming at the junction amounts to 2 bases on V and 6 bases on J, and the germline ends lie 10 bases apart. As encoded in the germline V gene, CDR1 is SGHTA while CDR2 is FQGTGA. CDR3 length: 14 amino acids, cysteine to phenylalanine. Of all the DNA, just the CDR3 is kept, 42 bases in frame from base 1. Receptor libraries were prepared by PCR. This sample was sequenced with an Illumina HiSeq 2500. To normalize quantification of the TCRbeta repertoire, the TCR libraries were built with molecular barcoding that relied on unique molecular identifiers. TCRdb took the public reads, trimmed them with fastp at Q25, ran MiXCR for clone calling and kept in-frame beta chains. All rows with the same CDR3 protein become a single entry with the most common DNA and genes. The sample profile shows around 190,000 distinct CDR3 sequences; around 7% of them were found once. Jointly, the top ten make up just over 5.5% of the sample.

What the authors observed across the whole study: Apparently early alphabetaT-cell count recovery about two months after transplant reportedly relied on only several hundred rapidly expanded clones derived from non-depleted graft cells. Over the following months the frequencies of hyperexpanded clones went down, and after one year T-cell counts and TCRbeta diversity were mostly credited to newly produced T cells. In some patients, the high TCRbeta diversity seen at day 60 was put down to recipient T cells and intrathymic progenitors that had survived conditioning.

The material was PBMCs, obtained before TCRalphabeta/CD19-depleted stem cell transplant. The source is a boy aged 2 to 9 with acute lymphoblastic leukemia, due to receive a stem cell transplant. The chain couples TRBV7-3 to TRBJ2-2, with the D call perhaps TRBD1 or TRBD2, each one matching 5 bases. The CDR3 region has the sequence CASSLSGAAGELFF. The bases read TGTGCCAGCAGCTTATCCGGGGCGGCCGGGGAGCTGTTTTTT. With the portions outside the CDR3 filled from the reference TRBV7-3 and TRBJ2-2 genes, the complete variable region becomes GAGVSQTPSNKVTEKGKYVELRCDPISGHTALYWYRQSLGQGPEFLIYFQGTGAADDSGLPNDRFFAVRPEGSVSTLKIQRTERGDSAVYLCASSLSGAAGELFFGEGSRLTVL.